This T cell receptor beta chain derives from a study of cytomegalovirus exposure and HLA in healthy donors. Study conclusions and caveats: The study listed some 160 cytomegalovirus-associated TCR beta chains.

13 Jbeta primers and 60 Vbeta primers were used for the PCR. Profiling relied on immunoSEQ multiplex PCR, and the TCRdb table lists in-frame clones only, not all of them. The sample lists about 140,000 clones; around two thirds were seen once. About this clone itself: What it recognizes is unknown.

Germline V CDR1 and CDR2: SNHLY, FYNNEI. This CDR3 has 13 amino acids. The V end lost 8 bases, the J end lost 0 bases, and 10 bases lay between the germline ends. Nominally healthy donors provided the samples, though records likely missed some immune exposures. This clonotype was obtained from a male donor in good health and CMV-seronegative. This chain connects TRBV2 to TRBJ1-1; D may be TRBD1 (6 bases). The sample consisted of PBMCs. DNA of the CDR3: TGTGCCAGCCCTAGGGGGATGAACACTGAAGCTTTCTTT. Translation gives CASPRGMNTEAFF.